A selection of T cell receptor beta chains follows, all from one sample in a study of early stage breast cancer tumors. Profiling relied on immunoSEQ multiplex PCR, and the TCRdb table lists in-frame clones only, not all of them. The sample shows tens of thousands of clones, roughly 80% of them seen only once. Sequencing was done on a sample of breast tumor tissue. These receptors all come from a person aged 25-39 years with breast cancer. CDR3s leave out the opening cysteine and the closing phenylalanine or tryptophan.

V	J	CDR3
TRBV6-6	TRBJ2-7	ASSWEAGVYEQY
TRBV27	TRBJ2-7	ASTYGRGGGGYEQY
TRBV10-2	TRBJ2-1	ASSESRWTSGNNEQF
TRBV7-2	TRBJ2-3	ASSSFRSLVRTDTQY
TRBV4-1	TRBJ1-1	ASSQASTGNTEAF
TRBV7-3	TRBJ2-2	ASSSSGRPNTGELF
TRBV15	TRBJ2-3	ATSTIEWEGRADTQY
TRBV6-1	TRBJ2-7	ASSDPGQGTYEQY
TRBV6-1	TRBJ2-7	ASSEFSRSSYEQY
TRBV7-2	TRBJ1-4	ASSPDRNEKLF
TRBV18	TRBJ2-7	ASSPAGSYEQY
TRBV10-3	TRBJ1-1	AIRTGDFFMNTEAF
TRBV5-6	TRBJ1-2	ASRGGTGGRHYGYT
TRBV18	TRBJ2-5	ASSPTLARGAGIQETQY
TRBV11-2	TRBJ2-1	ASSGYNEQF
TRBV5-1	TRBJ2-1	ASSLPTSGNYNEQF
TRBV7-2	TRBJ1-2	ASSFSVTYGYT
TRBV9	TRBJ2-1	ASSVSRDRASNEQF
TRBV9	TRBJ2-1	ASSVGIASYNEQF
TRBV2	TRBJ2-7	ASSDVSDRGLGTYEQY
TRBV19	TRBJ1-1	ASSQTGTEAF
TRBV6-1	TRBJ2-5	ASSSKGQGGTQY
TRBV2	TRBJ2-7	ASGGNSEQY
TRBV7-9	TRBJ1-4	ASSLRQGEEKLF
TRBV16	TRBJ2-7	ASSQFSGSPPYEQY
TRBV5-1	TRBJ1-1	ASSLLGEAF
TRBV5-4	TRBJ2-5	ASSRQGATETQY
TRBV7-2	TRBJ1-5	ASSLAGGDNQPQH
TRBV6-5	TRBJ1-3	ASTEVGAGGNTIY
TRBV9	TRBJ2-1	ASSGSWPEQF
TRBV27	TRBJ2-7	ASSTSSYEQY
TRBV18	TRBJ2-2	ASSPTGLDTGELF
TRBV10-3	TRBJ1-2	AISESKLGHGYT
TRBV5-4	TRBJ1-2	ASSPTYFLNYGYT
TRBV2	TRBJ2-7	ASQGRGDSYEQY
TRBV29-1	TRBJ2-7	SVNGSPSYEQY
TRBV7-2	TRBJ2-7	ASSLRQGHEQY
TRBV9	TRBJ2-7	ASSLHWGGQYEQY
TRBV2	TRBJ1-1	ASIAQTNTEAF
TRBV19	TRBJ2-6	ASSIVAGLGFPGANVLT
TRBV4-1	TRBJ2-1	ASSQVIRGGSSYNEQF
TRBV11-1	TRBJ2-7	ASSFRTSGTYSYEQY
TRBV7-9	TRBJ1-4	ASSPPGTGGGEKLF
TRBV4-1	TRBJ1-4	ASSPPTGFSFEKLF
TRBV9	TRBJ2-4	ASSPSAELIQY
TRBV5-1	TRBJ2-2	ASRAGQNTGELF